Listed below are T cell receptor beta chains from one sample, sequenced in a study of cytomegalovirus exposure and HLA in healthy donors. TCRdb keeps only in-frame clones here, not all; method: immunoSEQ multiplex PCR. Among 150,000 to 200,000 clones listed, 80% to 85% were seen once. Sequenced: PBMCs. The receptors were sampled from a man under 40 in good health and CMV-seropositive. Each CDR3 is given with its conserved first and last residue. Each record gives: CDR3 DNA, CDR3 protein, clone size, V gene, J gene, CDR3 length, D gene. A D gene is named only where the DNA matches it firmly. For some rows the clone size is stated as once, few or many, or as a class when expanded; others skip it.

TGTGCTTGGGACGGGCAAGAGACCCAGTACTTC	CAWDGQETQYF	.	TRBV30	TRBJ2-5	11	.
TGCGCCAGCAGCCAAGGACAGGGAGGATTGTACGAGCAGTACTTC	CASSQGQGGLYEQYF	few	TRBV4-1	TRBJ2-7	15	.
TGTGCCAGCAGACCAGGACTAGCGGGAGGGAATGAGCAGTTCTTC	CASRPGLAGGNEQFF	.	TRBV6-6	TRBJ2-1	15	TRBD2
TGTGCCAGTAGCCTCAGTCCGAACACTGAAGCTTTCTTT	CASSLSPNTEAFF	.	TRBV19	TRBJ1-1	13	.
TGTGCCAGCAGCGTAGATGGCAGGTCACACTATGGCTACACCTTC	CASSVDGRSHYGYTF	many	TRBV9	TRBJ1-2	15	.
TGTGCCAGCAGCATGGACAGGGTCGGGGGTTCACCCCTCCACTTT	CASSMDRVGGSPLHF	few	TRBV11-2	TRBJ1-6	15	TRBD1
TGTGCCAGTAGTACCCTGACGCGGCGGGTTGGGGGCTACACCTTC	CASSTLTRRVGGYTF	many	TRBV19	TRBJ1-2	15	.
TGTGCCAGCAGTTCCCTAATGAACACCATATATTTT	CASSSLMNTIYF	.	TRBV6-5	TRBJ1-3	12	.
TGTGCCAGCAGTTTTAAAGCGGGAGCATACAATGAGCAGTTCTTC	CASSFKAGAYNEQFF	.	TRBV6-5	TRBJ2-1	15	TRBD2
TGTGCCAGCAGCCCCTCGACAGCGTGGGAGACCCAGTACTTC	CASSPSTAWETQYF	.	TRBV13	TRBJ2-5	14	.
TGTGCCAGCAGCCCATTAGCGGGGGGCCAACCCGGGGAGCTGTTTTTT	CASSPLAGGQPGELFF	.	TRBV11-2	TRBJ2-2	16	TRBD2
TGCGCCAGCAGCCCAGCGGGGGGGTTGTCGGACACCGGGGAGCTGTTTTTT	CASSPAGGLSDTGELFF	.	TRBV5-1	TRBJ2-2	17	TRBD2
TGTGCCAGCAGCTTAGGGGGGCGGACAGGTCGCGAGCAGTACTTC	CASSLGGRTGREQYF	.	TRBV11-1	TRBJ2-7	15	TRBD1
TGTGCCTGTCGGGACTATCGGTACGAGCAGTACTTC	CACRDYRYEQYF	.	TRBV30	TRBJ2-7	12	TRBD2
TGTGCCAGCAGCGTTGACAGGGGGCGGAACATCTACGAGCAGTACTTC	CASSVDRGRNIYEQYF	.	TRBV28	TRBJ2-7	16	TRBD1
TGCGCCAGCAGCCAAGGCCTGTTAGCGGGGGCCCGCACAGATACGCAGTATTTT	CASSQGLLAGARTDTQYF	.	TRBV4-1	TRBJ2-3	18	TRBD2
TGTGCCAGCAGCTTAATTGGGGGCACGAACACCGGGGAGCTGTTTTTT	CASSLIGGTNTGELFF	.	TRBV7-8	TRBJ2-2	16	.
TGTGCCAGTAGTAGCCAGATTAGCAATCAGCCCCAGCATTTT	CASSSQISNQPQHF	.	TRBV19	TRBJ1-5	14	.
TGTGCCAGCAGCTTCAGCGGGGGGGCTATGGAAGAGACCCAGTACTTC	CASSFSGGAMEETQYF	.	TRBV5-5	TRBJ2-5	16	TRBD2
TGCGCCAGCAGCTTGGCCAGAACGGGGGGGCTTGACGAGCAGTACTTC	CASSLARTGGLDEQYF	.	TRBV5-1	TRBJ2-7	16	TRBD2
TGTGCCAGCAGCCCGAGGACAGGGGGGAATTCACCCCTCCACTTT	CASSPRTGGNSPLHF	.	TRBV5-5	TRBJ1-6	15	TRBD1
TGTGCCAGCAGTTACTCGATTTCTTTTAGAACCGGGGAGCTGTTTTTT	CASSYSISFRTGELFF	.	TRBV6-5	TRBJ2-2	16	.
TGTGCCAGCAGTGAAGTAGGACAGGGGGGTTGGGAGCAGTACTTC	CASSEVGQGGWEQYF	.	TRBV6-1	TRBJ2-7	15	TRBD1
TGCGCCAGCAGCCAAGGGGTGAGTCGGCGGAAGACTAGCGGGGGATCCGAGGCCCAGTACTTC	CASSQGVSRRKTSGGSEAQYF	.	TRBV4-3	TRBJ2-5	21	TRBD2
TGCGCCAGCAGCCCCTCCGGTATGGGCTACACCTTC	CASSPSGMGYTF	few	TRBV5-1	TRBJ1-2	12	.
TGTGCCAGCAGTTCCGACCAGGGGCCCCAGCATTTT	CASSSDQGPQHF	.	TRBV28	TRBJ1-5	12	.
TGCGCCAGCAGTGGGGCACCTACTCGCAAAGCTTTCTTT	CASSGAPTRKAFF	.	TRBV10-1	TRBJ1-1	13	.
TGTGCCAGCAGCCAAGGTTACGGGGAGCAGTACTTC	CASSQGYGEQYF	.	TRBV7-2	TRBJ2-7	12	.
TGTGCCTGGAGTCTGGGCAGGGGAGAGACCCAGTACTTC	CAWSLGRGETQYF	.	TRBV30	TRBJ2-5	13	.
TGTGCCAGCAGTTACCACAGGGGGAGCACCGGGGAGCTGTTTTTT	CASSYHRGSTGELFF	once	TRBV6-6	TRBJ2-2	15	TRBD1
TGTGCCAGCAGTAGGCGGACCGGGACTCCTAGGTGGGAGCTGTTTTTT	CASSRRTGTPRWELFF	.	TRBV27	TRBJ2-2	16	.
TGTGCCAGCAGGGACACCGGTAGCACAGATACGCAGTATTTT	CASRDTGSTDTQYF	.	TRBV21-1	TRBJ2-3	14	.
TGTGCCAGCTCACCACCCGGAGGCTCCTACGAGCAGTACTTC	CASSPPGGSYEQYF	.	TRBV18	TRBJ2-7	14	.
TGTGCCAGCAGTTTTCCTAAGACGCCGGGACAGGGATTTTCTGGGGCCAACGTCCTGACTTTC	CASSFPKTPGQGFSGANVLTF	.	TRBV7-3	TRBJ2-6	21	TRBD1
TGTGCCAGCAGCTCTTTAGCGGGAGGCCTTTACGAGCAGTACTTC	CASSSLAGGLYEQYF	.	TRBV5-6	TRBJ2-7	15	TRBD2
TGTGCCAGCAGTGACTCCACTAGCGGCTCCTACGAGCAGTACTTC	CASSDSTSGSYEQYF	.	TRBV6-1	TRBJ2-7	15	TRBD2
TGCGCCAGCAGCTTCCGACTAGCGGGATCCAGGAACACCGGGGAGCTGTTTTTT	CASSFRLAGSRNTGELFF	.	TRBV5-1	TRBJ2-2	18	TRBD2
TGTGCCAGCAGCTTGCAGGGGGCGCGTGGCACTGAAGCTTTCTTT	CASSLQGARGTEAFF	.	TRBV7-6	TRBJ1-1	15	TRBD1
TGTGCCAGCAGAGGGGACAGTACCAATCAGCCCCAGCATTTT	CASRGDSTNQPQHF	.	TRBV2	TRBJ1-5	14	TRBD1
TGTGCCTGGAGCAGACCAGGGGGGTATAATTCACCCCTCCACTTT	CAWSRPGGYNSPLHF	.	TRBV30	TRBJ1-6	15	TRBD1
TGTGCCAGCAGTTTTGCAGGGGGCCTCTTCTTC	CASSFAGGLFF	.	TRBV28	TRBJ1-2	11	TRBD1
TGTGCCAGCAGCTTAGTACGGACGGGAGGTGGAGATACGCAGTATTTT	CASSLVRTGGGDTQYF	.	TRBV7-2	TRBJ2-3	16	TRBD2